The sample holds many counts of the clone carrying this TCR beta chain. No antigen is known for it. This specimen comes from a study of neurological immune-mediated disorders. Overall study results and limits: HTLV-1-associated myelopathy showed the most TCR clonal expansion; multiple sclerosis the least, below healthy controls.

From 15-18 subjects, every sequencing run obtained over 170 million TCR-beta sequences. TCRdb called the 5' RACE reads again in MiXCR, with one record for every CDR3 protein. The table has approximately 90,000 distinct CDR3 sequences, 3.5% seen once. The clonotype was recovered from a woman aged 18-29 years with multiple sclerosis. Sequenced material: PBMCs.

The CDR3 reads CASSNPGQGDEQYF. The DNA for the CDR3 is TGTGCCAGCAGCAATCCGGGACAGGGCGACGAGCAGTACTTC. The V gene is TRBV7-3, the J gene TRBJ2-7; 9 bases align to TRBD1. Per germline, CDR1 SGHTA and CDR2 FQGTGA. The CDR3 extends over 14 amino acids. Germline trimming cut 5 bases from V and 5 bases from J; bases unmatched to any gene: 7.